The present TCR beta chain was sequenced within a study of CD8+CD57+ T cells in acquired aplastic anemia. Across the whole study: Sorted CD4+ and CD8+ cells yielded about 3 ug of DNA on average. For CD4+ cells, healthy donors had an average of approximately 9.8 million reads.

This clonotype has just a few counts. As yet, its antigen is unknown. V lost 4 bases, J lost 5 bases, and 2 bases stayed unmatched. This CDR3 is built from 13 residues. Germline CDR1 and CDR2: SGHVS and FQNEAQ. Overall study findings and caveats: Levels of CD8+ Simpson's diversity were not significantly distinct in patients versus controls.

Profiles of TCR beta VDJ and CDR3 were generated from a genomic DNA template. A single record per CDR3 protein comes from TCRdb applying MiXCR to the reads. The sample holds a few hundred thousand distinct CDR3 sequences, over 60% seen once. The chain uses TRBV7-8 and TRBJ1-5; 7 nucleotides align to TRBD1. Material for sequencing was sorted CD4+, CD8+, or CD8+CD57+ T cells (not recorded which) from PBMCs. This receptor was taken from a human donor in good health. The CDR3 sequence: CASSSDRDQPQHF. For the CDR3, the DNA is TGTGCCAGCAGCTCAGACAGGGATCAGCCCCAGCATTTT.